This T cell receptor (beta chain) was identified in a study of identical twins. The study, taken as a whole, reports: Out-of-frame alpha sequences shared between twins exhibited an excess of low generation probability.

The CDR3 has 15 residues. Trimming took 7 bases from V and 8 from J; bases not matched to a gene: 9. On this clonotype: Its antigen is unidentified.

TCRdb recomputed calls from the 5' RACE reads with MiXCR, one row per CDR3 protein. The sample shows 700,000 or so distinct CDR3 sequences, 8.5% to 9% of them seen only once. The same sample was also studied in work on yellow fever vaccine responses in identical twins.

Sequenced material: PBMCs. The clonotype originates from a woman aged 18-29 years in good health. The genes are TRBV12-3 or TRBV12-4 and TRBJ2-3; 13 bases map to TRBD2. In DNA, the CDR3 is TGTGCCAGCACCCGGACTAGCGGGAGTATGGGTACGCAGTATTTT. This encodes CASTRTSGSMGTQYF.